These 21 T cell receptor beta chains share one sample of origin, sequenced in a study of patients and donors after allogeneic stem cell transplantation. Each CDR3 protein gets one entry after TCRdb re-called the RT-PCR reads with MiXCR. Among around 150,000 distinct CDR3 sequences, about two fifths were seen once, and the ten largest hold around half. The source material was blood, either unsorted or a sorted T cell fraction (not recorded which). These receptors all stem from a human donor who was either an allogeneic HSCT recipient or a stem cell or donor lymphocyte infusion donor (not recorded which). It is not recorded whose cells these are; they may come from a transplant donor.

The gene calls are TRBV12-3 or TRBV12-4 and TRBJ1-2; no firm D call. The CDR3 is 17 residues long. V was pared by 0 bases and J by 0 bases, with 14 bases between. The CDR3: CASSLALLTPSNYGYTF. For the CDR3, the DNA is TGTGCCAGCAGTTTAGCGCTCCTGACGCCTTCTAACTATGGCTACACCTTC.

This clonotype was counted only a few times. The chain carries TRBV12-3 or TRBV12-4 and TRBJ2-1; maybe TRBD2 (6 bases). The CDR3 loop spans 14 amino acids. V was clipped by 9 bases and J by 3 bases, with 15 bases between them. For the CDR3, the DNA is TGTGCCAGTCAAACTAGCTCACTCTACAATGAGCAGTTCTTC. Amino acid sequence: CASQTSSLYNEQFF.

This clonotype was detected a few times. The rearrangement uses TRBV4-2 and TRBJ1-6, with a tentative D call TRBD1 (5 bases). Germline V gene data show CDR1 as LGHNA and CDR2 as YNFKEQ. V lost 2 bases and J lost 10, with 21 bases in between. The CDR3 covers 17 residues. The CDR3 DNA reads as TGTGCCAGCAGCCAACAACCCCCGAGAAGGGGCGTATCACCCCTCCACTTT. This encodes CASSQQPPRRGVSPLHF.

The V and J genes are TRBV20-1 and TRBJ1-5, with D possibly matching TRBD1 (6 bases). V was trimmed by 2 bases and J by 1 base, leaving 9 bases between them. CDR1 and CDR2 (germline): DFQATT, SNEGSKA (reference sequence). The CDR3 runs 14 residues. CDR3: CSARRGASNQPQHF. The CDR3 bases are TGCAGTGCTAGACGGGGGGCAAGCAATCAGCCCCAGCATTTT.

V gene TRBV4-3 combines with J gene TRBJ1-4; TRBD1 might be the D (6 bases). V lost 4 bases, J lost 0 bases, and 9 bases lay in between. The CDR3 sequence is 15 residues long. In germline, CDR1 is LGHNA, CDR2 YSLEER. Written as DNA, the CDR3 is TGCGCCAGCAGCCGGACAGAAACAACTAATGAAAAACTGTTTTTT. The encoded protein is CASSRTETTNEKLFF.

CDR3 coding DNA: TGTGCCAGTTCACTGGGGAGCGAGTATAATTCACCCCTCCACTTT. This sequence encodes CASSLGSEYNSPLHF. The chain joins TRBV11-2 to TRBJ1-6, with no clear D. CDR3 size: 15 residues. Germline V gene lookup returns CDR1 SGHAT and CDR2 FQNNGV. Trimming took off 9 bases at V and 4 bases at J, with 16 bases between the two ends. Using reference TRBV11-2 and TRBJ1-6 for the parts outside the CDR3, the full variable domain is EAGVAQSPRYKIIEKRQSVAFWCNPISGHATLYWYQQILGQGPKLLIQFQNNGVVDDSQLPKDRFSAERLKGVDSTLKIQPAKLEDSAVYLCASSLGSEYNSPLHFGNGTRLTVT.

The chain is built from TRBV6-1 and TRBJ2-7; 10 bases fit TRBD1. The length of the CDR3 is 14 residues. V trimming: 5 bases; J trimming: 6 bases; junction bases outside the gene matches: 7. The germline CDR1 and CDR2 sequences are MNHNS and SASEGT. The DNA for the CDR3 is TGTGCCAGCAGTTATACCGGGACAGGGGTCGAGCAGTACGTC. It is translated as CASSYTGTGVEQYV.

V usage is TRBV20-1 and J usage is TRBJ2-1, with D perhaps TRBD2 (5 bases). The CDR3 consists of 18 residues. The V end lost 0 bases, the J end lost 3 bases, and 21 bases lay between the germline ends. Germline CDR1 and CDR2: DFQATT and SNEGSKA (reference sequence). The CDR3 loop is CSARDIIGIGLHYNEQFF. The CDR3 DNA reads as TGCAGTGCTAGAGATATTATAGGGATAGGACTGCACTACAATGAGCAGTTCTTC.

In DNA, the CDR3 is TGTGCCAGCAGCCTCAGTCCTGGACAGTCACAAGAGACCCAGTACTTC. Translation gives CASSLSPGQSQETQYF. The chain joins TRBV7-8 to TRBJ2-5, with a tentative D call TRBD1 (6 bases). Germline values: CDR1 SGHVS, CDR2 FQNEAQ. V gave up 5 bases and J gave up 2 bases, with 18 bases separating them. The CDR3 consists of 16 residues.

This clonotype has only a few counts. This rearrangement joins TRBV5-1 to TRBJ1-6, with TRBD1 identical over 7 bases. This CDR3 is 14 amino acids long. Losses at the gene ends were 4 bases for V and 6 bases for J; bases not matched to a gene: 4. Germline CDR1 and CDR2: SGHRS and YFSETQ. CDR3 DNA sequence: TGCGCCAGCAGCCTTGGACAGGTTAATTCACCCCTCCACTTT. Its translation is CASSLGQVNSPLHF.

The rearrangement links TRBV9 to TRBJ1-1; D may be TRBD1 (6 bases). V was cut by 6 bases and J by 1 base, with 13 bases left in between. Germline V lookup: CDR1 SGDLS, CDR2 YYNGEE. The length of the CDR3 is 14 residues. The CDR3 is CASTRTATNTEAFF. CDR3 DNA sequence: TGTGCCAGCACCAGGACAGCTACGAACACTGAAGCTTTCTTT.

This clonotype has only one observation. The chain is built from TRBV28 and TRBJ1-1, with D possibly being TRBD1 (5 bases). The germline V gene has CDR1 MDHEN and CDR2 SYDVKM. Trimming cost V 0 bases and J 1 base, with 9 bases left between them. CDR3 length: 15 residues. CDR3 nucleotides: TGTGCCAGCAGTTTATGGACAGAAACGAACACTGAAGCTTTCTTT. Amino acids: CASSLWTETNTEAFF.

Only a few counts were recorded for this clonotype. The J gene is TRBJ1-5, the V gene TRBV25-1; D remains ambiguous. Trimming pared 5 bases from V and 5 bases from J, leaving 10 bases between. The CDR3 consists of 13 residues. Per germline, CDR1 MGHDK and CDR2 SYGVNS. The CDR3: CASSPRVDQPQHF. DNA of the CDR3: TGTGCCAGCAGTCCTCGCGTGGATCAGCCCCAGCATTTT.

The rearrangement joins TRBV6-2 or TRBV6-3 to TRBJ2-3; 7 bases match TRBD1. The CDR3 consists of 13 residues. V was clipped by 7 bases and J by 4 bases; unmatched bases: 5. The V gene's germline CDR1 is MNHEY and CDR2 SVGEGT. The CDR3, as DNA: TGTGCCAGCATGACAGGGCCGGCAGATACGCAGTATTTT. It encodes CASMTGPADTQYF.

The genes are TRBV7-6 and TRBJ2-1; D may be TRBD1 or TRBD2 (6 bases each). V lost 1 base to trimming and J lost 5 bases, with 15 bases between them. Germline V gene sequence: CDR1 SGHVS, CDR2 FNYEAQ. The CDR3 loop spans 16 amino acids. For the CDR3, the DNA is TGTGCCAGCAGCTTAGATCCGGGGGCGGGGAACAATGAGCAGTTCTTC. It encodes CASSLDPGAGNNEQFF. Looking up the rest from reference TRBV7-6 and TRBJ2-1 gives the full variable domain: GAGVSQSPRYKVTKRGQDVALRCDPISGHVSLYWYRQALGQGPEFLTYFNYEAQQDKSGLPNDRFSAERPEGSISTLTIQRTEQRDSAMYRCASSLDPGAGNNEQFFGPGTRLTVL.

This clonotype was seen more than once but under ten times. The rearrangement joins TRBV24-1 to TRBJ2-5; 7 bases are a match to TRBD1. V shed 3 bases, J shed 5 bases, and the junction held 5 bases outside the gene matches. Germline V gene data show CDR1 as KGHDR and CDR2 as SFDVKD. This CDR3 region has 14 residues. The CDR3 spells CATSDRTGGETQYF. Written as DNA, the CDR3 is TGTGCCACCAGTGATCGGACAGGTGGGGAGACCCAGTACTTC.

The chain's CDR3 is CSASDANYGYTF. CDR3 bases: TGCAGTGCTTCTGATGCTAACTATGGCTACACCTTC. V is TRBV20-1 and J is TRBJ1-2, with D unclear. The germline V gene encodes CDR1 DFQATT and CDR2 SNEGSKA (reference sequence). V was cut by 5 bases and J by 0 bases, with 7 bases left in between. The CDR3 has 12 residues.

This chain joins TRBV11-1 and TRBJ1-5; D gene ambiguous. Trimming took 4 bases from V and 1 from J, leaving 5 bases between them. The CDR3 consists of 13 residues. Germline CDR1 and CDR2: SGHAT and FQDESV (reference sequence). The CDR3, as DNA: TGTGCCAGCAGCTCGAAGAGCAATCAGCCCCAGCATTTT. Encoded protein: CASSSKSNQPQHF. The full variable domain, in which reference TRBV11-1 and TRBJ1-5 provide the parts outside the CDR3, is EAEVAQSPRYKITEKSQAVAFWCDPISGHATLYWYRQILGQGPELLVQFQDESVVDDSQLPKDRFSAERLKGVDSTLKIQPAELGDSAMYLCASSSKSNQPQHFGDGTRLSIL.

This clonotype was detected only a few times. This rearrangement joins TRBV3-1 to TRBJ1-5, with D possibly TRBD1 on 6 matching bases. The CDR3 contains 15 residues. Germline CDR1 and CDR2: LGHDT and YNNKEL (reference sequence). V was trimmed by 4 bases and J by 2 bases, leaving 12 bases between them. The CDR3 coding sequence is TGTGCCAGCAGCCGCTCACAGGGAGGCAATCAGCCCCAGCATTTT. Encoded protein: CASSRSQGGNQPQHF.

This CDR3 reads CASSPSGPGNYGYTF. CDR3 in DNA: TGTGCCAGCAGTCCTAGCGGCCCAGGGAACTATGGCTACACCTTC. This chain links TRBV12-3 or TRBV12-4 with TRBJ1-2; tentative D call: TRBD1 (5 bases). The CDR3 is 15 amino acids. The V and J ends lost 5 bases and 2 bases respectively, with 15 bases between them.

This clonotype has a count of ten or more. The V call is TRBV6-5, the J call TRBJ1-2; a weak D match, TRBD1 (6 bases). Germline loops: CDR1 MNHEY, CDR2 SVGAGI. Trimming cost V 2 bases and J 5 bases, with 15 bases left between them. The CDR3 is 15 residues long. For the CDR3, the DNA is TGTGCCAGCAGTTACAAGACAGGTTGTTTATATGGCTACACCTTC. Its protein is CASSYKTGCLYGYTF.